This T cell receptor (beta chain) came from a study of CD8+CD57+ T cells in acquired aplastic anemia. Study in general: An average of roughly 3 ug of DNA was obtained from sorted CD4+ and CD8+ cells. As sequenced from healthy donors, CD4+ cells averaged around 11 million reads.

On this clonotype itself: What it binds is unknown.

The CDR3 covers 15 residues. From germline, CDR1 is SQVTM and CDR2 ANQGSEA. J gave up 0 bases and V 6 bases, and 9 bases lay outside the gene matches. The template used for profiling TCR beta VDJ and CDR3 was genomic DNA. TCRdb passed the reads through MiXCR, listing each CDR3 protein once. The sample yields over 200,000 distinct CDR3 sequences, roughly 55% seen once. The study's findings and limits: Overlapping CD8+ CDR3 repertoires of patients and controls contained under 35 shared sequences.

This clonotype originated in a human donor in good health. The V call is TRBV29-1, the J call TRBJ2-7, with 9 bases fitting TRBD1. Sample: sorted CD4+, CD8+, or CD8+CD57+ T cells (not recorded which) from PBMCs. CDR3 protein: CSVDPGQGGSYEQYF. The CDR3 DNA is TGCAGCGTCGACCCGGGACAGGGCGGCTCCTACGAGCAGTACTTC.